Described below is a single TCR beta chain sequence and its context. Its antigen is unknown. Cells classed as naive CD8+ T cells were CD45RO-CCR7+CD27+CD95-. The libraries of TRB cDNA were constructed through 5' RACE using UMI labels. After re-calling the 5' RACE reads, TCRdb lists one entry per CDR3 protein, DNA absent. The repertoire table contains about 89,000 distinct CDR3 sequences. This entry comes from a study of CXCR3-negative and CXCR3-positive naive CD8 T cells. General study findings and limits: Both naive subsets showed comparably high diversity, and memory CD8+ cells showed much lower diversity. In naive cells, CXCR3-negative and CXCR3-positive subsets had similar TRBV-TRBJ usage; memory cells differed. Hydrophobicity was higher for TRB CDR3s found in CXCR3-positive naive cells than in CXCR3-negative naive cells.

The clonotype comes from a human donor in good health. Some clones in this sample may be carry-over from other donors' samples. Sequences were obtained from naive CXCR3+ CD8+ T cells from blood. Subset here: CD45RO-CCR7+CD27+CD95- naive CD8+ T cells expressing CXCR3 (TNR3+).

CDR3: CASSQGQGEQYF. The chain uses TRBV12-3 or TRBV12-4 and TRBJ2-7; TCRdb calls TRBD1, which cannot be checked without DNA. This CDR3 spans 12 amino acids.